A selection of T cell receptor beta chains follows, all from one sample in a study of T cell repertoires in cytomegalovirus infection. TCRdb re-derived calls from the reads in MiXCR, one entry per CDR3 protein. This repertoire shows hundreds of thousands of distinct CDR3 sequences, more than 30% found once; its top ten account for roughly 17%. These receptors lack a known antigen. Here the sequenced sample was cultured PBMCs, taken from culture after CMV antigen stimulation. All receptors come from a human donor in good health (CMV status not recorded). Some clones in this sample may be carry-over from other donors' samples. The CDR3 runs from the conserved cysteine through the conserved F or W. Each record gives: J gene, D gene, V gene, clone size, CDR3 DNA, CDR3 protein. A D gene is named only where the DNA matches it firmly. Clone size appears in some rows only: once, few, many, or a class for an expanded clone.

j_gene: TRBJ1-1
d_gene: -
v_gene: TRBV12-3/TRBV12-4
abundance: -
CDR3nt: TGTGCCAGCACCTTGAATCGTAACACTGAAGCTTTCTTT
CDR3aa: CASTLNRNTEAFF

j_gene: TRBJ2-1
d_gene: -
v_gene: TRBV12-3/TRBV12-4
abundance: -
CDR3nt: TGTGCCAGCAGTTTAGCAGATGCCCGGACCCTTTACAATGAGCAGTTCTTC
CDR3aa: CASSLADARTLYNEQFF

j_gene: TRBJ2-3
d_gene: TRBD1
v_gene: TRBV27
abundance: -
CDR3nt: TGTGCCAGCAGTCAACAGGGGTTCGGCGGGGATACGCAGTATTTT
CDR3aa: CASSQQGFGGDTQYF

j_gene: TRBJ1-5
d_gene: TRBD1
v_gene: TRBV7-9
abundance: -
CDR3nt: TGTGCCAGCTGCTTAGATTGGGGACAGGGAGGACAGCCCCAGCATTTT
CDR3aa: CASCLDWGQGGQPQHF

j_gene: TRBJ1-5
d_gene: -
v_gene: TRBV7-2
abundance: many
CDR3nt: TGTGCCAGCAGCTTAGCCCCGGAGGGTAGGCAGCCCCAGCATTTT
CDR3aa: CASSLAPEGRQPQHF

j_gene: TRBJ1-1
d_gene: -
v_gene: TRBV7-9
abundance: -
CDR3nt: TGTGCCAGCAGCTTAGCAAGTCCGAACACTGAAGCTTTCTTT
CDR3aa: CASSLASPNTEAFF

j_gene: TRBJ2-7
d_gene: -
v_gene: TRBV7-2
abundance: many
CDR3nt: TGTGCCAGCAGCTCTGCGCCGGGTTCTGGCGAGCAGTACTTC
CDR3aa: CASSSAPGSGEQYF

j_gene: TRBJ2-3
d_gene: TRBD2
v_gene: TRBV6-6
abundance: few
CDR3nt: TGTGCCAGCAGTTACCCGACTAGCGGGAGGGTCGGAAACACAGATACGCAGTATTTT
CDR3aa: CASSYPTSGRVGNTDTQYF

j_gene: TRBJ1-2
d_gene: TRBD1
v_gene: TRBV11-2
abundance: -
CDR3nt: TGTGCCAGCAGCTCCGTCAGGGGGGGGCCCTATGGCTACACCTTC
CDR3aa: CASSSVRGGPYGYTF

j_gene: TRBJ2-3
d_gene: TRBD2
v_gene: TRBV5-1
abundance: -
CDR3nt: TGCGCCAGCACTCTAGCGGACAGCACAGATACGCAGTATTTT
CDR3aa: CASTLADSTDTQYF

j_gene: TRBJ2-6
d_gene: -
v_gene: TRBV6-1
abundance: few
CDR3nt: TGTGCCAGCAGAGGGCCAGGCAACTCTGGGGCCAACGTCCTGACTTTC
CDR3aa: CASRGPGNSGANVLTF

j_gene: TRBJ2-1
d_gene: TRBD1
v_gene: TRBV5-1
abundance: few
CDR3nt: TGCGCCAGCCGTGTTAGCCTGACAGGGGTGGTTCGTGAGCAGTTCTTC
CDR3aa: CASRVSLTGVVREQFF

j_gene: TRBJ2-1
d_gene: TRBD2
v_gene: TRBV3-1
abundance: -
CDR3nt: TGTGCCAGCAGTCGGACTAGCGCTTACAATGAGCAGTTCTTC
CDR3aa: CASSRTSAYNEQFF

j_gene: TRBJ2-1
d_gene: -
v_gene: TRBV12-3/TRBV12-4
abundance: many
CDR3nt: TGTGCCAGCAGGACCTCCCCGGGACTTGAGCAGTTCTTC
CDR3aa: CASRTSPGLEQFF

j_gene: TRBJ2-5
d_gene: -
v_gene: TRBV20-1
abundance: -
CDR3nt: TGCAGTGCTAGTCCCCTGGCATTACAAGAGACCCAGTACTTC
CDR3aa: CSASPLALQETQYF

j_gene: TRBJ1-3
d_gene: -
v_gene: TRBV7-2
abundance: many
CDR3nt: TGTGCCAGCAGCCATATGGGACACTCCTCTGGAAACACCATATATTTT
CDR3aa: CASSHMGHSSGNTIYF

j_gene: TRBJ2-7
d_gene: TRBD2
v_gene: TRBV28
abundance: few
CDR3nt: TGTGCCAGCAGGGAAAGCGGGAAGTCCTACGAGCAGTACTTC
CDR3aa: CASRESGKSYEQYF

j_gene: TRBJ2-1
d_gene: -
v_gene: TRBV7-2
abundance: -
CDR3nt: TGTGCCAGCAGCTTAGGGGTCAGTTATGAGCAGTTCTTC
CDR3aa: CASSLGVSYEQFF

j_gene: TRBJ2-2
d_gene: -
v_gene: TRBV12-3/TRBV12-4
abundance: -
CDR3nt: TGTGCCAGCAGCCAGACTAGACACGGGGAGCTGTTTTTT
CDR3aa: CASSQTRHGELFF

j_gene: TRBJ1-5
d_gene: -
v_gene: TRBV6-2/TRBV6-3
abundance: -
CDR3nt: TGTGCCAGCAGTCCCGACAGTCTCCAGCCCCAGCATTTT
CDR3aa: CASSPDSLQPQHF

j_gene: TRBJ2-1
d_gene: TRBD2
v_gene: TRBV6-1
abundance: -
CDR3nt: TGTGCCAGCAGTTACGTACGGACTAGCGGCTCCTACAATGAGCAGTTCTTC
CDR3aa: CASSYVRTSGSYNEQFF

j_gene: TRBJ2-2
d_gene: TRBD1
v_gene: TRBV2
abundance: few
CDR3nt: TGTGCCAGCACAGGGGGCTACACCGGGGAGCTGTTTTTT
CDR3aa: CASTGGYTGELFF

j_gene: TRBJ2-1
d_gene: TRBD2
v_gene: TRBV24-1
abundance: once
CDR3nt: TGTGCCACCAGAGCTAGCGGGTCCTACAATGAGCAGTTCTTC
CDR3aa: CATRASGSYNEQFF

j_gene: TRBJ1-1
d_gene: TRBD1
v_gene: TRBV27
abundance: many
CDR3nt: TGTGCCAGCAGCATGACAGGGGCCGACACTGAAGCTTTCTTT
CDR3aa: CASSMTGADTEAFF

j_gene: TRBJ2-3
d_gene: -
v_gene: TRBV25-1
abundance: few
CDR3nt: TGTGCCAGCAGTGAAGGCTCTAGTGTCCCAGATACGCAGTATTTT
CDR3aa: CASSEGSSVPDTQYF

j_gene: TRBJ2-1
d_gene: TRBD1
v_gene: TRBV27
abundance: many
CDR3nt: TGTGCCAGCAGTCTAGGGACAGTTCGCTACAATGAGCAGTTCTTC
CDR3aa: CASSLGTVRYNEQFF

j_gene: TRBJ2-7
d_gene: -
v_gene: TRBV14
abundance: -
CDR3nt: TGTGCCAGCAGCCCTATTGAATCGTACACCTACGAGCAGTACTTC
CDR3aa: CASSPIESYTYEQYF

j_gene: TRBJ2-1
d_gene: -
v_gene: TRBV2
abundance: few
CDR3nt: TGTGCCAGCAGTGAGGAAAATACGGGGCTTCCATACAATGAGCAGTTCTTC
CDR3aa: CASSEENTGLPYNEQFF

j_gene: TRBJ1-5
d_gene: -
v_gene: TRBV19
abundance: -
CDR3nt: TGTGCCAGCGCCGGTAGGGTGGGCGGCAATCAGCCCCAGCATTTT
CDR3aa: CASAGRVGGNQPQHF

j_gene: TRBJ2-7
d_gene: TRBD1
v_gene: TRBV29-1
abundance: few
CDR3nt: TGCAGCGTTCGAACAGGACAGGGAGGCTACGAGCAGTACTTC
CDR3aa: CSVRTGQGGYEQYF

j_gene: TRBJ1-1
d_gene: -
v_gene: TRBV9
abundance: -
CDR3nt: TGTGCCAGCAGCGTCGGACTGACATCTGAAGCTTTCTTT
CDR3aa: CASSVGLTSEAFF

j_gene: TRBJ1-4
d_gene: -
v_gene: TRBV7-9
abundance: few
CDR3nt: TGTGCCAGCAGCGAAGCAACTAATGAAAAACTGTTTTTT
CDR3aa: CASSEATNEKLFF

j_gene: TRBJ2-3
d_gene: TRBD2
v_gene: TRBV4-2
abundance: -
CDR3nt: TGTGCCAGCAGCCAGGGAATTACCGGGACTAGCGCCCAGGGTGAAGATACGCAGTATTTT
CDR3aa: CASSQGITGTSAQGEDTQYF

j_gene: TRBJ1-1
d_gene: -
v_gene: TRBV7-8
abundance: many
CDR3nt: TGTGCCAGCAGCTTAAGATCGGTCGAAGCTTTCTTT
CDR3aa: CASSLRSVEAFF

j_gene: TRBJ1-3
d_gene: -
v_gene: TRBV27
abundance: -
CDR3nt: TGTGCCAGCAGCCCCATCTGGACAAACACCATATATTTT
CDR3aa: CASSPIWTNTIYF

j_gene: TRBJ2-1
d_gene: -
v_gene: TRBV11-2
abundance: -
CDR3nt: TGTGCCAGCAGCCCCTCTGGGGACTACAATGAGCAGTTCTTC
CDR3aa: CASSPSGDYNEQFF